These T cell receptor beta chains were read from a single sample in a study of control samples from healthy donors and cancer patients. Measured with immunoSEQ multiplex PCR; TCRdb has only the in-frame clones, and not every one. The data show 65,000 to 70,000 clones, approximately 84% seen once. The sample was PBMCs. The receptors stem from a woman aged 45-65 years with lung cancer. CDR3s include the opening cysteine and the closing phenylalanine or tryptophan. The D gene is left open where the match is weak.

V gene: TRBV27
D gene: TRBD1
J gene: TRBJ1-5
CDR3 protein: CASSSRQGVQPQHF
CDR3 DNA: TGTGCCAGCAGTTCCCGACAGGGGGTTCAGCCCCAGCATTTT

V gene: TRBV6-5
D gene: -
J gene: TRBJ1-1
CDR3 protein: CASSRMGTEAFF
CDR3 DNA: TGTGCCAGCAGCCGGATGGGAACTGAAGCTTTCTTT

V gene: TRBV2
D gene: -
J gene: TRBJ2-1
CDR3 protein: CASSDRNNEQFF
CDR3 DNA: TGTGCCAGCAGTGACAGAAACAATGAGCAGTTCTTC

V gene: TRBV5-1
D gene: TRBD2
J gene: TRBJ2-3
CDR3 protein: CASSEAGASTDTQYF
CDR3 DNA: TGCGCCAGCAGCGAAGCGGGGGCCAGCACAGATACGCAGTATTTT

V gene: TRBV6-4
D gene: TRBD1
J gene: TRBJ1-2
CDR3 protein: CASRPGTGNYGYTF
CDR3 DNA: TGTGCCAGCAGACCGGGGACAGGGAACTATGGCTACACCTTC

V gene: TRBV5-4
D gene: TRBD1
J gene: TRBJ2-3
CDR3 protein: CASSPGTGRADTQYF
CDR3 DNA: TGTGCCAGCAGTCCCGGGACAGGGAGAGCAGATACGCAGTATTTT

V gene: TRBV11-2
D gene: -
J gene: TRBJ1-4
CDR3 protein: CASSLDPGELEKLFF
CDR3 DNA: TGTGCCAGCAGCTTAGATCCAGGGGAGTTAGAAAAACTGTTTTTT

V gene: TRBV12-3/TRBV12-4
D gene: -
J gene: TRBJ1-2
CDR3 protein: CASSLVRGDGYTF
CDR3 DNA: TGTGCCAGCAGTTTAGTCAGGGGAGATGGCTACACCTTC

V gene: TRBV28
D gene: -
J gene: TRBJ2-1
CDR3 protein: CASSLISGIRSYNEQFF
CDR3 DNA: TGTGCCAGCAGTTTAATTTCAGGGATACGCTCCTACAATGAGCAGTTCTTC

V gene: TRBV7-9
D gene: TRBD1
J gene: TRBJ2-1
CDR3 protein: CASSWGQDYNEQFF
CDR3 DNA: TGTGCCAGCAGCTGGGGACAGGATTACAATGAGCAGTTCTTC